The T cell receptor beta chain described here comes from a study of CD8 T cells in ankylosing spondylitis. Study outcomes and limitations: From matched ankylosing spondylitis synovial fluid, disease-linked clones were reportedly recovered at significantly enriched levels. For ankylosing spondylitis blood, a TCR beta motif of about eight highly homologous variants appeared characteristic.

Quantitative molecular-barcoded 5'-RACE generated the TCR beta libraries. Via MiXCR, TCRdb re-called the 5' RACE reads, giving one row per CDR3 protein. This table has 200,000 to 250,000 distinct CDR3 sequences, around 7.9% appearing once. V lost 3 bases to trimming and J lost 4 bases; unmatched junction nucleotides: 4. In germline, CDR1 is SGDLS, CDR2 YYNGEE. The CDR3 is 14 amino acids. This clonotype has a count of ten or more. No antigen is known for it. This sequence originates from a male donor with ankylosing spondylitis. The gene calls are TRBV9 and TRBJ1-1; 9 bases align to TRBD1. The sequenced material came from blood, either unsorted or a sorted T cell fraction (not recorded which). CDR3 loop: CASSEQGAGTEAFF. The CDR3 nucleotides read TGTGCCAGCAGCGAACAGGGGGCCGGCACTGAAGCTTTCTTT.